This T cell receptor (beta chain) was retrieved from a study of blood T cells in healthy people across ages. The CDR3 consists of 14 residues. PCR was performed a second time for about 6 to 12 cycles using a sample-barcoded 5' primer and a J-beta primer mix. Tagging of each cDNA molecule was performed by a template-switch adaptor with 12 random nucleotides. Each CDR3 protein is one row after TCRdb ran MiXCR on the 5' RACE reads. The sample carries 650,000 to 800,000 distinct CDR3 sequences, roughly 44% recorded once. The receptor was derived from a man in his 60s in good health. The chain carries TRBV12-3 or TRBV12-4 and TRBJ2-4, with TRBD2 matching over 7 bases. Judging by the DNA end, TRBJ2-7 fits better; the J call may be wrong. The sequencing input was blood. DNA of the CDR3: TGTGCCAGCAGTCTGGGACTAACGGCCTACGAGCAGTACTTC. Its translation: CASSLGLTAYEQYF.